The 24 T cell receptor beta chains in this list originate from one sample, sequenced in a study of T cell changes during pregnancy in multiple sclerosis. Produced via immunoSEQ multiplex PCR; TCRdb's table is partial and in-frame only. Altogether 85,000 to 120,000 clones are present, around 90% being singletons, with the ten largest covering 1.6%. Here the sequenced sample was peripheral blood, taken after pregnancy. All receptors come from a female donor with multiple sclerosis, enrolled in a pregnancy study.

This rearrangement joins TRBV2 to TRBJ1-2, with D uncertain. Germline lookup yields CDR1 SNHLY and CDR2 FYNNEI. Trimming took off 6 bases at V and 0 bases at J, with 11 bases between the two ends. The CDR3 runs to 14 residues. In DNA, the CDR3 is TGTGCCAGCAGGGCCACAGAAACTAACTATGGCTACACCTTC. Its protein product is CASRATETNYGYTF.

V and J are TRBV7-2 and TRBJ1-2; D is possibly TRBD1 (5 bases). Germline assignment: CDR1 SGHTA and CDR2 FQGNSA. This CDR3 contains 15 residues. The V gene lost 3 bases and the J gene lost 2 bases, with 13 bases spanning the gap. The DNA for the CDR3 is TGTGCCAGCAGCTTCAGGGCAGGGCTGAACTATGGCTACACCTTC. It codes for CASSFRAGLNYGYTF. The full variable domain, its missing parts supplied by reference TRBV7-2 and TRBJ1-2, is GAGVSQSPSNKVTEKGKDVELRCDPISGHTALYWYRQSLGQGLEFLIYFQGNSAPDKSGLPSDRFSAERTGGSVSTLTIQRTQQEDSAVYLCASSFRAGLNYGYTFGSGTRLTVV.

This sequence joins TRBV5-8 and TRBJ2-3, with a weak D call TRBD2 (5 bases). The germline V gene encodes CDR1 SGHTS and CDR2 YDEGEE. V dropped 10 bases and J dropped 4 bases, with 10 bases sitting between them. The CDR3 totals 11 residues. The CDR3 DNA reads TGTGCCTTTCCGGGGTCAGATACGCAGTATTTT. Its translation is CAFPGSDTQYF.

The chain joins TRBV5-4 to TRBJ1-2, with TRBD1 as a possible D gene (5 bases). The CDR3 contains 16 residues. Germline CDR1 reads SGHNT; CDR2 reads YYREEE (reference sequence). V gave up 0 bases and J gave up 6 bases, with 18 bases separating them. The CDR3: CASSLDSFGGSDGYTF. CDR3 sequence (DNA): TGTGCCAGCAGCTTGGATTCCTTCGGGGGTAGCGATGGCTACACCTTC.

V usage is TRBV29-1 and J usage is TRBJ2-1; perhaps TRBD1 as D (6 bases). Germline loops: CDR1 SQVTM, CDR2 ANQGSEA. Trimming left V 5 bases short and J 5 bases short, with 16 bases between. This CDR3 contains 14 residues. CDR3 residues: CSVSIQGRNNEQFF. Written as DNA, the CDR3 is TGCAGCGTTTCGATACAGGGTAGAAACAATGAGCAGTTCTTC.

J is TRBJ1-2 and V is TRBV19, with TRBD1 identical over 8 bases. V was clipped by 3 bases and J by 8 bases; unmatched bases: 8. Per the germline V gene, CDR1 is LNHDA and CDR2 is SQIVND (reference sequence). The CDR3 has 14 amino acids. DNA of the CDR3: TGTGCCAGTAGTATCCCGGACAGGGAAGACGGCTACACCTTC. It codes for CASSIPDREDGYTF.

J is TRBJ2-1 and V is TRBV9, with D possibly matching TRBD2 (6 bases). Trimming shortened V by 0 bases and J by 4 bases, and 14 bases separated the two germline ends. Germline V gene data show CDR1 as SGDLS and CDR2 as YYNGEE. The CDR3 is 16 amino acids. The CDR3 DNA reads as TGTGCCAGCAGCGTAGGCACTAGCCCTTCTTACAATGAGCAGTTCTTC. Its protein is CASSVGTSPSYNEQFF.

The chain uses TRBV7-3 and TRBJ1-1, with D tentatively TRBD1 (5 bases). This CDR3 is built from 13 residues. V gave up 2 bases and J gave up 4 bases, with 8 bases separating them. Germline CDR1 and CDR2: SGHTA and FQGTGA. The CDR3 sequence: CASSLQGSTEAFF. The CDR3 coding sequence is TGTGCCAGCAGCTTACAGGGAAGCACTGAAGCTTTCTTT.

The chain couples TRBV19 to TRBJ1-2; tentatively, D is TRBD1 (6 bases). V lost 1 base to trimming and J lost 3 bases, with 18 bases between them. Germline V gene data show CDR1 as LNHDA and CDR2 as SQIVND (reference sequence). This CDR3 region has 17 residues. CDR3: CASSIGDPIAGDYGYTF. The CDR3 coding sequence is TGTGCCAGTAGTATAGGAGACCCTATAGCAGGGGACTATGGCTACACCTTC.

J is TRBJ2-1 and V is TRBV30; possible D gene TRBD2, 7 bases. Germline V lookup: CDR1 GTSNPN, CDR2 SVGIG (reference sequence). This CDR3 is 15 amino acids long. The ends were cut back, 0 bases at V and 5 bases at J, with 14 bases in the middle. The CDR3 DNA follows: TGTGCCTGGAGTGTAGGGGGGGGGCCAGACAATGAGCAGTTCTTC. This gives the protein CAWSVGGGPDNEQFF.

The chain joins TRBV6-5 to TRBJ1-2; tentative D call: TRBD1 (6 bases). The CDR3 loop spans 13 amino acids. The germline CDR1 and CDR2 sequences are MNHEY and SVGAGI. Trimming left V 2 bases short and J 8 bases short, with 12 bases between. CDR3 amino acids: CASSYERDTGYTF. CDR3 nucleotide sequence: TGTGCCAGCAGTTACGAGCGGGACACGGGCTACACCTTC.

This clone appeared a few times. V usage is TRBV2 and J usage is TRBJ2-1, with unresolved D. With 6 bases removed from V and 2 bases from J, the gap between germline ends came to 2 bases. Germline V gene data show CDR1 as SNHLY and CDR2 as FYNNEI. The CDR3 consists of 11 residues. The CDR3 DNA reads as TGTGCCAGCAGCACCTACAATGAGCAGTTCTTC. Protein: CASSTYNEQFF.

The chain recombines TRBV9 with TRBJ1-3; possible D gene TRBD1, 6 bases. V lost 2 bases, J lost 0 bases, and 18 bases lay in between. The CDR3 covers 18 residues. CDR1 and CDR2 from the germline V gene are SGDLS and YYNGEE. CDR3 sequence reads: CASSVGGPGPGSGNTIYF. The DNA for the CDR3 is TGTGCCAGCAGCGTGGGGGGGCCAGGCCCCGGCTCTGGAAACACCATATATTTT.

The chain is built from TRBV2 and TRBJ2-1; 10 bases fit TRBD2. With V trimmed by 6 bases and J by 5 bases, 7 bases remained unmatched. The germline CDR1 and CDR2 sequences are SNHLY and FYNNEI. CDR3 length: 15 residues. CDR3 amino acids: CASRDGLAVNNEQFF. As DNA, the CDR3 is TGTGCCAGCAGGGACGGACTAGCGGTAAACAATGAGCAGTTCTTC.

This sequence joins TRBV7-9 and TRBJ1-2; maybe TRBD1 (6 bases). CDR1 is SEHNR, CDR2 FQNEAQ, per germline (reference sequence). V dropped 8 bases and J dropped 2 bases, with 15 bases sitting between them. This CDR3 region has 14 residues. This CDR3 is CASRRGGENYGYTF. The CDR3 DNA reads TGTGCCAGCCGAAGGGGGGGCGAGAACTATGGCTACACCTTC. The variable domain in full, completed from reference TRBV7-9 and TRBJ1-2, reads DTGVSQNPRHKITKRGQNVTFRCDPISEHNRLYWYRQTLGQGPEFLTYFQNEAQLEKSRLLSDRFSAERPKGSFSTLEIQRTEQGDSAMYLCASRRGGENYGYTFGSGTRLTVV.

V gene TRBV5-8 combines with J gene TRBJ2-7, with a weak D call TRBD1 (6 bases). Germline CDR1 reads SGHTS; CDR2 reads YDEGEE. V was pared by 1 base and J by 5 bases, with 19 bases between. The CDR3 covers 16 residues. CDR3 coding DNA: TGTGCCAGCAGCTTGTCCAGGGGATCGACGATTAACGAGCAGTACTTC. Its translation: CASSLSRGSTINEQYF.

The V call is TRBV15, the J call TRBJ1-2, with 8 nucleotides matching TRBD1. Trimming cost V 0 bases and J 8 bases; bases outside gene matches: 5. The CDR3 length is 14 residues. Germline loops: CDR1 LNHNV, CDR2 YYDKDF (reference sequence). The CDR3 sequence: CATSRDQGARGYTF. The DNA of the CDR3 is TGTGCCACCAGCAGAGATCAGGGGGCTCGCGGCTACACCTTC. Using reference TRBV15 and TRBJ1-2 for the parts outside the CDR3, the full variable domain is DAMVIQNPRYQVTQFGKPVTLSCSQTLNHNVMYWYQQKSSQAPKLLFHYYDKDFNNEADTPDNFQSRRPNTSFCFLDIRSPGLGDTAMYLCATSRDQGARGYTFGSGTRLTVV.

The rearrangement uses TRBV6-6 and TRBJ2-2, with 14 positions matching TRBD2. The germline V gene has CDR1 MNHNY and CDR2 SVGAGI (reference sequence). The CDR3 runs 15 residues. V gave up 6 bases and J gave up 6 bases; unmatched junction bases: 3. The CDR3 is CASSPGLAGAGELFF. The CDR3 DNA follows: TGTGCCAGCAGCCCGGGACTAGCGGGAGCCGGGGAGCTGTTTTTT.

The chain uses TRBV6-1 and TRBJ1-2, with 7 positions matching TRBD1. There are 13 residues in the CDR3. Germline trimming cut 2 bases from V and 8 bases from J; bases unmatched to any gene: 5. Germline loops: CDR1 MNHNS, CDR2 SASEGT. CDR3 protein: CASSEIWTGGYTF. CDR3 sequence (DNA): TGTGCCAGCAGTGAAATCTGGACAGGAGGCTACACCTTC.

The sample holds a few counts of this clone. The chain uses TRBV29-1 and TRBJ1-1; D gene ambiguous. The CDR3 consists of 11 residues. Looked up from germline, CDR1 is SQVTM and CDR2 is ANQGSEA. Trimming cost V 7 bases and J 5 bases, with 11 bases left between them. This chain's CDR3 is CSAHPTTEAFF. The CDR3 DNA is TGCAGCGCCCACCCAACTACTGAAGCTTTCTTT.

The V gene is TRBV10-1, the J gene TRBJ1-4; D may be TRBD1 (6 bases). V lost 7 bases and J 7 bases, leaving 19 bases between the germline ends. Germline V gives CDR1 WNHNN, CDR2 SYGVQD (reference sequence). CDR3 size: 15 residues. The CDR3 nucleotides read TGCGCCAGCACTGGCGGGCAGGCGGGGGCTGAAAAACTGTTTTTT. It specifies CASTGGQAGAEKLFF.

This clone was detected only once. This rearrangement joins TRBV7-9 to TRBJ1-2, with D possibly TRBD1 on 5 matching bases. Per germline, CDR1 SEHNR and CDR2 FQNEAQ (reference sequence). V shed 5 bases and J shed 6 bases, with 19 bases lying between them. This CDR3 has 15 amino acids. CDR3 loop: CASSPEGRAKDGYTF. The CDR3 nucleotides are TGTGCCAGCAGCCCCGAAGGCAGGGCGAAGGATGGCTACACCTTC.

V gene TRBV30 combines with J gene TRBJ1-3; possible D gene TRBD1, 6 bases. This CDR3 contains 16 residues. Germline-derived CDR1 and CDR2 are GTSNPN and SVGIG (reference sequence). Deletions cut 2 bases from V and 0 bases from J, with 14 bases between. The CDR3 DNA sequence: TGTGCCTGGAGTCTTGGACAGCCCTACTCTGGAAACACCATATATTTT. This translates into CAWSLGQPYSGNTIYF.

The genes are TRBV7-9 and TRBJ2-1, with 7 nucleotides matching TRBD2. Germline trimming cut 6 bases from V and 4 bases from J; bases unmatched to any gene: 9. The germline CDR1 and CDR2 sequences are SEHNR and FQNEAQ (reference sequence). CDR3 length: 15 amino acids. CDR3 region: CASRHGGTGYNEQFF. The CDR3 nucleotides are TGTGCCAGCAGACACGGGGGGACTGGATACAATGAGCAGTTCTTC.